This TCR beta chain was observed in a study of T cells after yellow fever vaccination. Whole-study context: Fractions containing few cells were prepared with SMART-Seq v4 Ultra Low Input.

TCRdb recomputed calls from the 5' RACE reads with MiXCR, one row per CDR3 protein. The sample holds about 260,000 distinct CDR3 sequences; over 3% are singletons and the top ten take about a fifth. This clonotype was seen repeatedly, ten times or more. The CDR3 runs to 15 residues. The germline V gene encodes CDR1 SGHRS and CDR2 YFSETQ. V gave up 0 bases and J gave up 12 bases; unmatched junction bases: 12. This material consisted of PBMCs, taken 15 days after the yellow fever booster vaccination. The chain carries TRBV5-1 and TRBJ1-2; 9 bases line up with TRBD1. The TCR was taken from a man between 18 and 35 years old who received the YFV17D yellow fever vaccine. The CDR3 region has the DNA TGCGCCAGCAGCTTGGCCCACCCGGGACAGGGCCCTAACACCTTC. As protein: CASSLAHPGQGPNTF.